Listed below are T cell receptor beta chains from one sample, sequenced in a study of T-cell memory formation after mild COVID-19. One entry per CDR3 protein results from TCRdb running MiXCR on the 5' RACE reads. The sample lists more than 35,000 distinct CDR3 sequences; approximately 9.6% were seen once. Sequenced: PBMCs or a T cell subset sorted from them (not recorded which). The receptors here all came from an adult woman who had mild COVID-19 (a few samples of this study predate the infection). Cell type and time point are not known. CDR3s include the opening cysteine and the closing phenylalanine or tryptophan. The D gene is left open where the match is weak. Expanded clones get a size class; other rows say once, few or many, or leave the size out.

CDR3aa: CASSLQHRGADTQYF
CDR3nt: TGTGCCAGCAGCTTACAGCACAGGGGAGCAGATACGCAGTATTTT
len: 15
j_gene: TRBJ2-3
d_gene: TRBD1
v_gene: TRBV7-8
abundance: many

CDR3aa: CASSLSNNYGYTF
CDR3nt: TGTGCCAGCAGTTTGAGCAATAACTATGGCTACACCTTC
len: 13
j_gene: TRBJ1-2
d_gene: NA
v_gene: TRBV12-3/TRBV12-4
abundance: NA

CDR3aa: CASSYRSGAYKQFF
CDR3nt: TGTGCCAGCAGCTACAGATCTGGAGCGTATAAGCAGTTCTTC
len: 14
j_gene: TRBJ2-1
d_gene: NA
v_gene: TRBV11-3
abundance: few

CDR3aa: CASSFMEAGELFF
CDR3nt: TGTGCCAGCAGCTTCATGGAGGCCGGGGAGCTGTTTTTT
len: 13
j_gene: TRBJ2-2
d_gene: NA
v_gene: TRBV7-2
abundance: NA

CDR3aa: CASSVAVRGATGELFF
CDR3nt: TGTGCCAGCAGCGTAGCGGTGAGGGGGGCAACCGGGGAGCTGTTTTTT
len: 16
j_gene: TRBJ2-2
d_gene: NA
v_gene: TRBV9
abundance: many

CDR3aa: CASTKKGDTDTQYF
CDR3nt: TGTGCCAGCACCAAGAAGGGGGACACAGATACGCAGTATTTT
len: 14
j_gene: TRBJ2-3
d_gene: NA
v_gene: TRBV5-5
abundance: few

CDR3aa: CASSSLAGRGYNEQFF
CDR3nt: TGTGCCAGCAGTTCCTTAGCGGGCCGGGGGTACAATGAGCAGTTCTTC
len: 16
j_gene: TRBJ2-1
d_gene: TRBD2
v_gene: TRBV12-3/TRBV12-4
abundance: few

CDR3aa: CASSEGQYTIYF
CDR3nt: TGTGCCAGCAGTGAGGGGCAGTACACCATATATTTT
len: 12
j_gene: TRBJ1-3
d_gene: NA
v_gene: TRBV2
abundance: NA

CDR3aa: CASSSRLAGSSYEQYF
CDR3nt: TGTGCCAGCAGCTCCCGACTAGCGGGGAGCTCCTACGAGCAGTACTTC
len: 16
j_gene: TRBJ2-7
d_gene: TRBD2
v_gene: TRBV2
abundance: NA

CDR3aa: CASSLAGDTSYEQYF
CDR3nt: TGTGCCAGCAGCTTAGCGGGGGACACGTCATACGAGCAGTACTTC
len: 15
j_gene: TRBJ2-7
d_gene: NA
v_gene: TRBV7-8
abundance: NA

CDR3aa: CASSPRGGRETQYF
CDR3nt: TGTGCCAGCAGCCCTCGCGGGGGACGAGAGACCCAGTACTTC
len: 14
j_gene: TRBJ2-5
d_gene: TRBD2
v_gene: TRBV7-8
abundance: medium-sized

CDR3aa: CASSQAGGSLTDTQYF
CDR3nt: TGTGCCAGCAGCCAAGCGGGGGGTAGTCTCACAGATACGCAGTATTTT
len: 16
j_gene: TRBJ2-3
d_gene: NA
v_gene: TRBV3-2
abundance: few

CDR3aa: CASSLSGGANTDTQYF
CDR3nt: TGTGCCAGCAGCTTAAGCGGCGGGGCGAACACAGATACGCAGTATTTT
len: 16
j_gene: TRBJ2-3
d_gene: NA
v_gene: TRBV7-9
abundance: many

CDR3aa: CASSPPSANTEAFF
CDR3nt: TGTGCCAGCTCACCACCCTCAGCTAACACTGAAGCTTTCTTT
len: 14
j_gene: TRBJ1-1
d_gene: NA
v_gene: TRBV18
abundance: NA

CDR3aa: CASGSSGTAETQYF
CDR3nt: TGTGCCAGCGGATCAAGCGGGACGGCAGAGACCCAGTACTTC
len: 14
j_gene: TRBJ2-5
d_gene: TRBD2
v_gene: TRBV6-2/TRBV6-3
abundance: many

CDR3aa: CASSEPVTSSIYEQYF
CDR3nt: TGTGCCAGCAGCGAACCCGTCACTAGCTCGATCTACGAGCAGTACTTC
len: 16
j_gene: TRBJ2-7
d_gene: NA
v_gene: TRBV6-2/TRBV6-3
abundance: few

CDR3aa: CASSDNRAPYEQYF
CDR3nt: TGTGCCAGCAGTGACAACAGGGCGCCCTACGAGCAGTACTTC
len: 14
j_gene: TRBJ2-7
d_gene: NA
v_gene: TRBV6-6
abundance: NA

CDR3aa: CASSLRGDRETQYF
CDR3nt: TGTGCCAGCAGTTTACGGGGCGACCGAGAGACCCAGTACTTC
len: 14
j_gene: TRBJ2-5
d_gene: NA
v_gene: TRBV12-3/TRBV12-4
abundance: few

CDR3aa: CASSPGGLKMDEQYF
CDR3nt: TGCGCCAGCAGCCCGGGGGGGCTTAAGATGGACGAGCAGTACTTC
len: 15
j_gene: TRBJ2-7
d_gene: TRBD2
v_gene: TRBV5-1
abundance: few